These 23 T cell receptor beta chains came from one sample sequenced in a study of T cells in tuberculosis. TCRdb's table, derived via immunoSEQ multiplex PCR, lists solely in-frame clones and lacks some. The sample has 50,000 or so clones; over 75% are singletons. After thawing and overnight rest, PBMC were stained with GMM-loaded CD1B tetramer, viability dye and anti-CD3 for sorting. The CD1B tetramers carried C32 glucose monomycolate purified from Rhodococcus equi. The sequencing sample was made of CD1b-GMM tetramer-negative cells sorted from PBMCs. The receptors originated from an adult woman with latent tuberculosis.

The chain employs TRBV9 and TRBJ2-3; TRBD2 matches at 10 bases. V trimming: 4 bases; J trimming: 4 bases; junction bases outside the gene matches: 12. Germline assignment: CDR1 SGDLS and CDR2 YYNGEE. The CDR3 is made up of 17 amino acids. CDR3 in DNA: TGTGCCAGCAGCCCCCACTCAGCGGGGGGGCGACCAGATACGCAGTATTTT. Translating it yields CASSPHSAGGRPDTQYF.

The rearrangement joins TRBV30 to TRBJ1-2; D not resolved. The ends were cut back, 3 bases at V and 4 bases at J, with 6 bases in the middle. The V gene's germline CDR1 is GTSNPN and CDR2 SVGIG (reference sequence). The CDR3 is 11 residues long. The CDR3 is CAWRTSYGYTF. The CDR3 nucleotides read TGTGCCTGGAGGACATCCTATGGCTACACCTTC.

The chain uses TRBV4-1 and TRBJ1-1; D perhaps matches TRBD1 (5 bases). The V gene lost 0 bases and the J gene lost 5 bases, with 22 bases spanning the gap. Per germline, CDR1 MGHRA and CDR2 YSYEKL. The CDR3 consists of 18 residues. CDR3 amino acids: CASSQESLTGGLRTEAFF. The CDR3 nucleotides read TGCGCCAGCAGCCAAGAAAGCCTCACGGGGGGATTGAGGACTGAAGCTTTCTTT.

The table lists this clone with a few counts. The V and J genes are TRBV10-1 and TRBJ2-1, with TRBD2 matching over 8 bases. Unmatched junction bases numbered 3, after V lost 2 bases and J lost 0 bases. The CDR3 is 16 residues long. CDR1 is WNHNN, CDR2 SYGVQD, per germline (reference sequence). The DNA of the CDR3 is TGCGCCAGCAGTGAGGGGAGCGGGAGCTCCTACAATGAGCAGTTCTTC. It yields the protein CASSEGSGSSYNEQFF.

The V gene is TRBV19, the J gene TRBJ1-4; the D is unclear. V lost 2 bases and J lost 0, with 7 bases in between. CDR1 LNHDA and CDR2 SQIVND come from the germline V gene (reference sequence). CDR3 length equals 15 residues. This CDR3 is CASSIWPATNEKLFF. The CDR3 DNA reads as TGTGCCAGTAGTATATGGCCCGCAACTAATGAAAAACTGTTTTTT.

Concerning this clone: The identical CDR3 is also encoded by other nucleotide sequences in the sample. The chain links TRBV11-3 to TRBJ2-3; D remains ambiguous. Germline CDR1 and CDR2: SGHNT and YENEEA. The CDR3 extends over 12 amino acids. The V end was cut by 4 bases, the J end by 2 bases, with 4 bases between. CDR3 sequence reads: CASSSNTDTQYF. The CDR3 bases are TGTGCCAGCAGCTCCAACACAGATACGCAGTATTTT.

The chain combines TRBV28 with TRBJ2-7; D is perhaps TRBD1 (6 bases). The germline V and J ends were trimmed by 4 bases and 6 bases, with 10 bases remaining between them. The germline gives CDR1 MDHEN, CDR2 SYDVKM. The CDR3 has 12 amino acids. CDR3 loop: CASSSGTFEQYF. In nucleotides, the CDR3 is TGTGCCAGCAGTTCCGGGACATTCGAGCAGTACTTC.

The V call is TRBV6-1, the J call TRBJ1-5; no definite D call. Germline loops: CDR1 MNHNS, CDR2 SASEGT. The CDR3 length is 11 residues. V gave up 7 bases and J gave up 4 bases, with 5 bases separating them. The CDR3 DNA follows: TGTGCCAGCATGAGAAATCAGCCCCAGCATTTT. Protein sequence: CASMRNQPQHF.

V gene TRBV28 combines with J gene TRBJ2-7; TRBD1 aligns across 7 bases. The V and J ends lost 7 bases and 0 bases, in that order; junction bases with no gene match: 6. The length of the CDR3 is 14 residues. Germline V lookup: CDR1 MDHEN, CDR2 SYDVKM. Here the CDR3 DNA reads TGTGCCAGCACCCCAGGGGGTAGCTCCTACGAGCAGTACTTC. It yields the protein CASTPGGSSYEQYF.

This chain joins TRBV19 and TRBJ2-3; the match to TRBD2 covers 8 bases. With V trimmed by 3 bases and J by 4 bases, 3 bases remained unmatched. Germline CDR1 is LNHDA and CDR2 is SQIVND (reference sequence). The CDR3 has 14 residues. CDR3 nucleotide sequence: TGTGCCAGTAGTATCGGGACTAGTGCAGATACGCAGTATTTT. It specifies CASSIGTSADTQYF.

The chain recombines TRBV2 with TRBJ2-7; 11 nucleotides align to TRBD2. This CDR3 is 15 amino acids long. The ends lost 7 bases at V and 1 base at J; junction bases unmatched: 6. Germline CDR1 is SNHLY and CDR2 is FYNNEI. CDR3 region: CASKTSGAISYEQYF. The CDR3 DNA sequence: TGTGCCAGCAAGACTAGCGGGGCTATTTCCTACGAGCAGTACTTC. Complete variable domain (other parts from reference TRBV2 and TRBJ2-7): EPEVTQTPSHQVTQMGQEVILRCVPISNHLYFYWYRQILGQKVEFLVSFYNNEISEKSEIFDDQFSVERPDGSNFTLKIRSTKLEDSAMYFCASKTSGAISYEQYFGPGTRLTVT.

The rearrangement links TRBV28 to TRBJ1-3; no clear D. The germline CDR1 and CDR2 sequences are MDHEN and SYDVKM. The CDR3 spans 17 residues. The germline V and J ends were trimmed by 4 bases and 2 bases, with 18 bases remaining between them. The CDR3 reads CASSSLGWRNPGNTIYF. CDR3 sequence (DNA): TGTGCCAGCAGTTCCCTAGGTTGGAGGAACCCTGGAAACACCATATATTTT.

This chain uses TRBV19 with TRBJ2-3, with a possible D match to TRBD1 (5 bases). V gave up 3 bases and J gave up 4 bases, with 11 bases separating them. The CDR3 extends over 14 amino acids. Germline V gives CDR1 LNHDA, CDR2 SQIVND (reference sequence). CDR3 coding DNA: TGTGCCAGTAGTATGGGTGTGGGGCCAGATACGCAGTATTTT. It codes for CASSMGVGPDTQYF.

CDR3 bases: TGTGCCAGCAGCCAAGACAGCTACGAGCAGTACTTC. As protein: CASSQDSYEQYF. This chain links TRBV11-1 with TRBJ2-7; D is possibly TRBD1 (5 bases). The CDR3 totals 12 residues. Germline values: CDR1 SGHAT, CDR2 FQDESV (reference sequence). Trimming shortened V by 5 bases and J by 3 bases, and 8 bases separated the two germline ends. The full variable domain, in which reference TRBV11-1 and TRBJ2-7 provide the parts outside the CDR3, is EAEVAQSPRYKITEKSQAVAFWCDPISGHATLYWYRQILGQGPELLVQFQDESVVDDSQLPKDRFSAERLKGVDSTLKIQPAELGDSAMYLCASSQDSYEQYFGPGTRLTVT.

J is TRBJ2-7 and V is TRBV9; D may be TRBD2 (5 bases). Trimming cost V 4 bases and J 0 bases, with 17 bases left between them. Germline CDR1 reads SGDLS; CDR2 reads YYNGEE. This CDR3 spans 16 amino acids. The CDR3 coding sequence is TGTGCCAGCAGCTTAGGAGGTAGCCCAACCTCCTACGAGCAGTACTTC. It is translated as CASSLGGSPTSYEQYF.

This clone is classed as medium-sized (0.01 to 0.1%). The chain is built from TRBV6-1 and TRBJ2-7; the D gene is possibly TRBD2 (7 bases). V lost 3 bases, J lost 4 bases, and 13 bases lay in between. CDR1 MNHNS and CDR2 SASEGT come from the germline V gene. The CDR3 has 14 amino acids. The CDR3 region is CASSEGGALYEQYF. The CDR3 bases are TGTGCCAGCAGTGAGGGGGGGGCATTGTACGAGCAGTACTTC.

The V call is TRBV27, the J call TRBJ1-5, with a weak D call TRBD1 (6 bases). With 6 bases removed from V and 11 bases from J, the gap between germline ends came to 26 bases. The CDR3 consists of 16 residues. Germline values: CDR1 MNHEY, CDR2 SMNVEV (reference sequence). Here the CDR3 DNA reads TGTGCCAGCAGCCCCTACCCCTCGTCACCAGGGGATGCCCAGCATTTT. Amino acids: CASSPYPSSPGDAQHF.

The chain has TRBV4-3 and TRBJ2-7; 10 positions match TRBD1. The ends lost 6 bases at V and 4 bases at J; junction bases unmatched: 12. Germline CDR1 and CDR2: LGHNA and YSLEER. This CDR3 contains 16 residues. CDR3 loop: CASSWSGTGESYEQYF. The DNA of the CDR3 is TGCGCCAGCAGTTGGTCGGGGACAGGGGAAAGTTACGAGCAGTACTTC.

The chain joins TRBV4-1 to TRBJ2-2; 8 bases are shared with TRBD1. This CDR3 has 16 residues. The germline V gene has CDR1 MGHRA and CDR2 YSYEKL. V gave up 1 base and J gave up 5 bases; unmatched junction bases: 6. CDR3: CASSQAPGGRTGELFF. CDR3 nucleotide sequence: TGCGCCAGCAGCCAAGCGCCAGGGGGCAGGACCGGGGAGCTGTTTTTT.

The V and J genes are TRBV5-1 and TRBJ2-5; the match to TRBD1 covers 9 bases. The J call is uncertain, as TRBJ2-7 better fits the DNA end. Germline CDR1 reads SGHRS; CDR2 reads YFSETQ. This CDR3 contains 14 residues. The CDR3 spells CASSWGTGKYEQYF. CDR3 bases: TGCGCCAGCAGCTGGGGGACAGGGAAATACGAGCAGTACTTC.

This clone has just a few counts. The chain links TRBV4-1 to TRBJ2-1; 8 nucleotides agree with TRBD2. The CDR3 is made up of 19 amino acids. Germline CDR1 MGHRA, CDR2 YSYEKL. V lost 0 bases to trimming and J lost 5 bases; unmatched junction nucleotides: 15. DNA for the CDR3: TGCGCCAGCAGCCAAGATTGGTGGAGTAGCGGGAAGGGAAACAATGAGCAGTTCTTC. As protein: CASSQDWWSSGKGNNEQFF.

This clone came up once. This sequence joins TRBV27 and TRBJ1-2, with D possibly matching TRBD1 (5 bases). Trimming removed 8 bases from V and 5 bases from J, with 12 bases in between. Germline V lookup: CDR1 MNHEY, CDR2 SMNVEV (reference sequence). The CDR3 spans 12 residues. CDR3 nucleotides: TGTGCCAGCTCCCTGCGGGGGTATGGCTACACCTTC. Translation: CASSLRGYGYTF.

The table lists this clone with a count of one. The chain recombines TRBV7-2 with TRBJ2-7; the match to TRBD1 covers 9 bases. CDR3 size: 14 residues. Trimming removed 4 bases from V and 3 bases from J; junction bases left unmatched: 4. Per the germline V gene, CDR1 is SGHTA and CDR2 is FQGNSA. CDR3 DNA sequence: TGTGCCAGCAGCTCCGGGACAGGGTACTACGAGCAGTACTTC. Amino acid sequence: CASSSGTGYYEQYF.